These 7 T cell receptor beta chains were sequenced from one sample in a study of patients and donors after allogeneic stem cell transplantation. TCRdb itself ran the RT-PCR reads through MiXCR, one entry per CDR3 protein. Here the sample spans 30,000 to 35,000 distinct CDR3 sequences, around 6.8% being singletons. Sequenced material: blood, either unsorted or a sorted T cell fraction (not recorded which). Every receptor here comes from a human donor who was either an allogeneic HSCT recipient or a stem cell or donor lymphocyte infusion donor (not recorded which). It is not recorded whose cells these are; they may come from a transplant donor.

The chain combines TRBV6-1 with TRBJ2-7, with D possibly TRBD1 on 5 matching bases. Germline CDR1 is MNHNS and CDR2 is SASEGT. V dropped 5 bases and J dropped 0 bases, with 14 bases sitting between them. The CDR3 sequence is 15 residues long. CDR3 in DNA: TGTGCCAGCAGTAAAACAGGTCAGAGCTCCTACGAGCAGTACTTC. This sequence encodes CASSKTGQSSYEQYF.

This clonotype came up many times. The chain recombines TRBV29-1 with TRBJ1-5; D is uncertain. From germline, CDR1 is SQVTM and CDR2 ANQGSEA. The CDR3 totals 13 residues. V shed 4 bases and J shed 4 bases, with 11 bases lying between them. The CDR3 loop reads CSVVGSENQPQHF. In DNA, the CDR3 is TGCAGCGTTGTGGGGTCAGAGAATCAGCCCCAGCATTTT.

This clonotype was observed many times. The V and J genes are TRBV24-1 and TRBJ1-1; tentatively, D is TRBD1 (6 bases). V was clipped by 0 bases and J by 7 bases, with 8 bases between them. The CDR3 is made up of 13 amino acids. Germline V gene lookup returns CDR1 KGHDR and CDR2 SFDVKD. CDR3 in DNA: TGTGCCACCAGTGATTTGGGGGGCGGTGAAGCTTTCTTT. This encodes CATSDLGGGEAFF.

The rearrangement uses TRBV6-2 or TRBV6-3 and TRBJ2-7, with D perhaps matching TRBD1 (6 bases). CDR1 and CDR2 from the germline V gene are MNHEY and SVGEGT. The CDR3 contains 13 residues. V shed 5 bases and J shed 5 bases, with 13 bases lying between them. CDR3 loop: CASSPTQGNEQYF. The CDR3 DNA is TGTGCCAGCAGTCCTACACAGGGTAACGAGCAGTACTTC.

There are many counts of this clonotype. The chain links TRBV28 to TRBJ2-7; D possibly matches TRBD1 or TRBD2 (5 bases each). The germline V and J ends were trimmed by 5 bases and 2 bases, with 7 bases remaining between them. Looked up from germline, CDR1 is MDHEN and CDR2 is SYDVKM. The length of the CDR3 is 12 residues. For the CDR3, the DNA is TGTGCCAGCAGTCCGGGACCCTACGAGCAGTACTTC. Translating it yields CASSPGPYEQYF.

This clonotype has only a few counts. The CDR3: CASRYCNEQFF. The CDR3, as DNA: TGTGCCAGTAGGTATTGCAATGAGCAGTTCTTC. The J gene is TRBJ2-1, the V gene TRBV19; D gene ambiguous. The CDR3 extends over 11 amino acids. Deletions cut 6 bases from V and 6 bases from J, with 6 bases between. Germline V gene sequence: CDR1 LNHDA, CDR2 SQIVND (reference sequence). The variable domain in full, with the rest retrieved from reference TRBV19 and TRBJ2-1, is DGGITQSPKYLFRKEGQNVTLSCEQNLNHDAMYWYRQDPGQGLRLIYYSQIVNDFQKGDIAEGYSVSREKKESFPLTVTSAQKNPTAFYLCASRYCNEQFFGPGTRLTVL.

This chain connects TRBV7-9 to TRBJ2-1; D gene ambiguous. Trimming shortened V by 5 bases and J by 5 bases, and 13 bases separated the two germline ends. Per the germline V gene, CDR1 is SEHNR and CDR2 is FQNEAQ (reference sequence). The CDR3 totals 14 residues. The CDR3 loop is CASSPGFQNNEQFF. CDR3 sequence (DNA): TGTGCCAGCAGCCCCGGTTTTCAGAACAATGAGCAGTTCTTC. Full variable domain (outside the CDR3, taken from reference TRBV7-9 and TRBJ2-1): DTGVSQNPRHKITKRGQNVTFRCDPISEHNRLYWYRQTLGQGPEFLTYFQNEAQLEKSRLLSDRFSAERPKGSFSTLEIQRTEQGDSAMYLCASSPGFQNNEQFFGPGTRLTVL.